The entry below gives a single TCR beta chain sequence along with its context. Its antigen is not yet known. No qualities accompany the bases; no much larger clone lies one base away. The library was obtained by the immunoSEQ multiplex PCR assay. For TCR sequencing, RNA was extracted from every sample and reverse transcribed into cDNA to serve as template. First-strand cDNA was synthesized using SuperScript III with a 2:1 mix of oligo-dT and random hexamers. A synthetic immune receptor repertoire was used to assess amplification bias, and residual bias was removed computationally. The authors processed their data as follows. Raw reads were preprocessed to remove errors, and CDR3 was defined by IMGT conventions from the conserved cysteine to phenylalanine. To get clonality, Shannon entropy was normalized by log2 of the number of productive unique TCRs and the result was subtracted from 1. CD4 or CD8 identity of scalp clones was inferred by cross-referencing scalp TCRbeta sequences with sorted blood CD4 and CD8 repertoires. Imported from immuneACCESS, the table was reduced by TCRdb to in-frame sequences with V and J called. These copies leave out some clones; in studies compared against another copy, an unresolved V gene accounts for under half, and the cause of the remainder is not known. V and J calls and clone size are given by that table; D and trimming were obtained from the DNA. The sample includes approximately 140,000 clones, with about 88% observed a single time. The ten largest clones take up about 12% of the sample.

The data were obtained in a study of CD8+ T cells in alopecia areata listed by TCRdb under 2018. Background on the whole study: Treated patients were enrolled in an open-label pilot trial of oral tofacitinib at 5 to 10 mg twice daily for moderate-to-severe alopecia areata. Scalp tissue and sorted CD4+ and CD8+ peripheral blood T cells from patchy and totalis/universalis alopecia areata patients and from healthy controls were covered by human TCRbeta sequencing. The study used high-throughput TCRbeta sequencing to examine T cell clonal expansion in alopecia areata, in both the C3H/HeJ mouse model and human patients. Tofacitinib was administered for 6 to 18 months, and 6 months of follow-up off drug were then conducted to assess delayed response and recurrence. Scalp clonality was compared across normal scalp (n=4), patchy alopecia areata scalp (n=8), and alopecia totalis/universalis scalp (n=8). Biopsies were taken from tofacitinib-treated patients at baseline and again at 4 and 24 weeks into treatment, and several of those patients also had a later scalp biopsy. RNA was obtained with the PAXgene miRNA kit for fixed scalp, the miRNeasy kit for PBMCs, and the RNeasy kit for mouse skin. The SALT score, which quantifies the percentage of affected scalp surface area, was used to measure disease severity in treated patients. TCRbeta CDR3 regions were amplified by immunoSEQ multiplex PCR using 35 Vbeta forward and 13 Jbeta reverse primers.

The CDR3 runs 14 amino acids, cysteine and phenylalanine included. Only CDR3 DNA remains: 42 bases, in frame from the first base. Trimming takes 5 bases off V and 1 base off J; junction bases not matched to a gene: 4. Reading the germline V gene (reference sequence) gives CDR1 GTSNPN and CDR2 SVGIG. In the paper's terms, the time point label means: more than three weeks on oral tofacitinib. The sample's treatment or condition, from its label and the paper: oral pan-JAK inhibitor, 5-10 mg twice daily. Lesional scalp punch biopsies and peripheral blood were collected from alopecia areata patients. PBMCs were isolated by density centrifugation and stained for CD3, CD4 and CD8, after which CD4+ and CD8+ T cells were sorted on a FACSAria. Overall study outcomes, separate from this receptor: Resident alphabeta T cells in normal human skin are also sequenced, complicating scalp TCR repertoire analysis, unlike mouse skin dominated by gammadelta T cells. Lesional scalp, especially in alopecia totalis/universalis, showed higher clonality and more expanded CD8+ clones than normal scalp, suggesting antigenic drive. With tofacitinib, both scalp clonality and the number of expanded CD8+ clones among the top 100 scalp clones went down significantly. During tofacitinib treatment, many expanded lesional clones stuck around in both scalp and blood, and this persistence may partly explain why relapse happens after treatment is stopped. Because the treated cohort was small and had only one nonresponder, larger studies are needed to examine links between baseline CD8+ expansion and response. Compared with mice, TCR sequences shared between patients were less clear, possibly partly because of HLA diversity across the patient population.

The source was CD8+ T cells sorted from blood, collected at week 4, from a patient treated with tofacitinib. The receptor was derived from a human donor with alopecia areata. The chain is assembled from TRBV30 and TRBJ2-3; the central 9 bases match TRBD1. In nucleotides, the sequence is TGTGCCTGGGGGGGACAGGGCCGCACAGATACGCAGTATTTT. The resulting protein is CAWGGQGRTDTQYF.